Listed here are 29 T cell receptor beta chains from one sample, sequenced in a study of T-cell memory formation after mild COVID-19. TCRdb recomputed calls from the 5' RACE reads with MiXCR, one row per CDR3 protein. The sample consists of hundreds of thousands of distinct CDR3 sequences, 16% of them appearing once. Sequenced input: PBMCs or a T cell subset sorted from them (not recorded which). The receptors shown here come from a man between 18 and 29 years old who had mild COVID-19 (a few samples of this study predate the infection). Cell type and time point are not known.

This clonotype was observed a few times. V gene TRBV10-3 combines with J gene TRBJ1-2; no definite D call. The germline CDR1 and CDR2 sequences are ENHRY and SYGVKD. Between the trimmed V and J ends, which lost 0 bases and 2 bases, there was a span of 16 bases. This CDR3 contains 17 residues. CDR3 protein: CAISESASRRVNYGYTF. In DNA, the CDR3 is TGTGCCATCAGTGAGTCCGCCTCCAGGAGGGTCAACTATGGCTACACCTTC.

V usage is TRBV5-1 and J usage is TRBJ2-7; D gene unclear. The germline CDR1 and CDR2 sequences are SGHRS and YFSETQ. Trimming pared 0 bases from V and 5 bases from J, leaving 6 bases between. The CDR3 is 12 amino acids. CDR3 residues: CASSLEDNEQYF. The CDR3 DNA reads TGCGCCAGCAGCTTGGAAGACAACGAGCAGTACTTC.

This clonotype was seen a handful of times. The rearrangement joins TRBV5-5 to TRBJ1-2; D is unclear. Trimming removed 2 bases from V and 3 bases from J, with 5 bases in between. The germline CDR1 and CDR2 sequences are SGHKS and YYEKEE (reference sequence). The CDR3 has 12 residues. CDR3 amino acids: CASSFDDYGYTF. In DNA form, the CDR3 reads TGTGCCAGCAGCTTTGACGACTATGGCTACACCTTC. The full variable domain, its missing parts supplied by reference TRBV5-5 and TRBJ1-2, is DAGVTQSPTHLIKTRGQQVTLRCSPISGHKSVSWYQQVLGQGPQFIFQYYEKEERGRGNFPDRFSARQFPNYSSELNVNALLLGDSALYLCASSFDDYGYTFGSGTRLTVV.

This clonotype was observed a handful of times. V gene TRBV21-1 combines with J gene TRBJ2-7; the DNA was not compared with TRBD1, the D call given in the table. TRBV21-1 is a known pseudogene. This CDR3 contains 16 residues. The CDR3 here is CASSNRSPGSTYEQYV. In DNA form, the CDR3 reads TGTGCCAGCAGCAATCGTTCCCCAGGGTCGACCTACGAGCAGTACGTC.

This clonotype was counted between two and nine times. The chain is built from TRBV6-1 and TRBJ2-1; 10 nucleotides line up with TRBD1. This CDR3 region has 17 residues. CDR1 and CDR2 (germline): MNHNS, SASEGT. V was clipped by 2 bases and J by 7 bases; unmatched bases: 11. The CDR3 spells CASSEHFKDRGFNEQFF. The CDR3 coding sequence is TGTGCCAGCAGTGAACACTTTAAGGACAGGGGGTTTAATGAGCAGTTCTTC.

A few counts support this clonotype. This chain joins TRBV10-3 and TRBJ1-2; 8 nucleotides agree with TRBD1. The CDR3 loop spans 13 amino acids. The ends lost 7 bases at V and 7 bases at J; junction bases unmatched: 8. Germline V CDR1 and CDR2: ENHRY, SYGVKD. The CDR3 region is CAITAGGLSGYTF. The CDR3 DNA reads TGTGCCATCACCGCAGGGGGCTTGAGTGGCTACACCTTC.

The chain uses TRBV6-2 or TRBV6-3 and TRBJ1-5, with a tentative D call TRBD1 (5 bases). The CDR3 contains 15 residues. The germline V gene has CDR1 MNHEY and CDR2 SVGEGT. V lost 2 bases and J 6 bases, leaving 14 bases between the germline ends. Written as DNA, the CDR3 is TGTGCCAGCAGTTACCGGGGCAGAGGTGGTCAGCCCCAGCATTTT. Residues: CASSYRGRGGQPQHF.

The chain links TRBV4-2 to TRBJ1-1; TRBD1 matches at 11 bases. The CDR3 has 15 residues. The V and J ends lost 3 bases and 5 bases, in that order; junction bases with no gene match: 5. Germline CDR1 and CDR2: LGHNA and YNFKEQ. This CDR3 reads CASSQGTGGTTEAFF. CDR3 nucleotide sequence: TGTGCCAGCAGCCAGGGGACAGGGGGAACGACTGAAGCTTTCTTT.

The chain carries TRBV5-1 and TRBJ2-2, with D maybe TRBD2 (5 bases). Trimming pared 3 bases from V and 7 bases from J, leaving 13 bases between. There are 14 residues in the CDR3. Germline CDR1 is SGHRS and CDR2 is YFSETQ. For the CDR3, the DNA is TGCGCCAGCAGCTCGGGATCAGCAAGCGGGGAGCTGTTTTTT. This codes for CASSSGSASGELFF. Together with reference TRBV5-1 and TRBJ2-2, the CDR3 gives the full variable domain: KAGVTQTPRYLIKTRGQQVTLSCSPISGHRSVSWYQQTPGQGLQFLFEYFSETQRNKGNFPGRFSGRQFSNSRSEMNVSTLELGDSALYLCASSSGSASGELFFGEGSRLTVL.

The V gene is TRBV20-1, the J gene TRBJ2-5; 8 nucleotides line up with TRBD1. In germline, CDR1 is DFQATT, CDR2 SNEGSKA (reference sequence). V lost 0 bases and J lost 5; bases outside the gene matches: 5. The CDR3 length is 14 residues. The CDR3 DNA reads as TGCAGTGCTAGAGATTTTCGACAGGGGGAGACCCAGTACTTC. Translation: CSARDFRQGETQYF.

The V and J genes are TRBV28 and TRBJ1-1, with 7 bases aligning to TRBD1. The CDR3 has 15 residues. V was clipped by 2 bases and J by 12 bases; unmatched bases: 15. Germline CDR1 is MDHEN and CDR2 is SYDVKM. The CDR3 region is CASSLDLGQGVGTFF. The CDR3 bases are TGTGCCAGCAGTTTAGATTTGGGGCAGGGGGTAGGAACTTTCTTT.

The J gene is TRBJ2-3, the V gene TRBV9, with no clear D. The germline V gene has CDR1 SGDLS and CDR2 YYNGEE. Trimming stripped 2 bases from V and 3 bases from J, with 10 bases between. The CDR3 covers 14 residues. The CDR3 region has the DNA TGTGCCAGCAGCGTGACAATATCAACAGATACGCAGTATTTT. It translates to CASSVTISTDTQYF.

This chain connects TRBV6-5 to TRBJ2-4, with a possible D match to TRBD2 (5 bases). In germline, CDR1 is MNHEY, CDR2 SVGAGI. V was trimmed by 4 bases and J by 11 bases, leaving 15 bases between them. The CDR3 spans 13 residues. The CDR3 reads CASSSGVGGFQYF. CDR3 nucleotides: TGTGCCAGCAGTTCCGGAGTCGGAGGATTTCAGTACTTC.

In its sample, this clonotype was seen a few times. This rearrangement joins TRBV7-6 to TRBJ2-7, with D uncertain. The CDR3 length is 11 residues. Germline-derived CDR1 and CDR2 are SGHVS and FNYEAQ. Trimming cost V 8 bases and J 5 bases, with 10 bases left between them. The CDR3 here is CASGIGDEQYF. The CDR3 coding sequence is TGTGCCAGCGGCATTGGGGACGAGCAGTACTTC.

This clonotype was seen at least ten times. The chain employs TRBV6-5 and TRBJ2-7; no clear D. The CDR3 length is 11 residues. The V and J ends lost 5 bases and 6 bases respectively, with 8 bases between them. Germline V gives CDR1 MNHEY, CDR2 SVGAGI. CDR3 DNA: TGTGCCAGCAGTATATGGTTCGAGCAGTACGTC. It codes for CASSIWFEQYV.

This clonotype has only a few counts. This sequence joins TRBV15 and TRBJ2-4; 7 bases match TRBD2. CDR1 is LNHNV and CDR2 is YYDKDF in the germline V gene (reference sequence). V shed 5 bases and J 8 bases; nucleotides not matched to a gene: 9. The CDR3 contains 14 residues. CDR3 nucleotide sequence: TGTGCCACCAGCGTTGGGAGGGAGCTTTACATTCAGTACTTC. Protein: CATSVGRELYIQYF.

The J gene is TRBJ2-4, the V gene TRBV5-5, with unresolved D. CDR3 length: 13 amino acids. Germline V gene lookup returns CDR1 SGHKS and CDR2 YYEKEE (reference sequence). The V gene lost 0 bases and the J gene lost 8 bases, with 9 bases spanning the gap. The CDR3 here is CASSLGPPDIQYF. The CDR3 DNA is TGTGCCAGCAGCTTGGGGCCTCCGGACATTCAGTACTTC.

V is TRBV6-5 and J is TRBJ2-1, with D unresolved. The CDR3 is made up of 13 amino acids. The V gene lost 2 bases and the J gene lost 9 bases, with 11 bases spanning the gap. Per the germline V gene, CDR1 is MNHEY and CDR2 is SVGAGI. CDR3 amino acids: CASSYDGVREQFF. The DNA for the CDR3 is TGTGCCAGCAGTTACGACGGTGTACGTGAGCAGTTCTTC.

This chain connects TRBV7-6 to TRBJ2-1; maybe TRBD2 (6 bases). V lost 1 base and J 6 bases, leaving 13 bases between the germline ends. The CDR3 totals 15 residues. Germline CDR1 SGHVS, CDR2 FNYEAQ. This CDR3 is CASSLGARGGNEQFF. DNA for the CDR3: TGTGCCAGCAGCTTAGGGGCTAGGGGAGGCAATGAGCAGTTCTTC.

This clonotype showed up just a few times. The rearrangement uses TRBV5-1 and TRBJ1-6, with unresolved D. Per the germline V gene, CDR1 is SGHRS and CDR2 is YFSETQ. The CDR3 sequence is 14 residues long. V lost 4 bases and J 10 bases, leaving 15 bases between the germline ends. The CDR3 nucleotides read TGCGCCAGCAGCCACCCGGGGAGAGAGTCACCCCTCCACTTT. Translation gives CASSHPGRESPLHF.

CDR3 region: CASSLRPGGVTYNEQFF. In nucleotides, the CDR3 is TGTGCCAGCAGCTTAAGGCCCGGCGGGGTAACCTACAATGAGCAGTTCTTC. V is TRBV7-2 and J is TRBJ2-1, with D perhaps TRBD2 (6 bases). Germline lookup yields CDR1 SGHTA and CDR2 FQGNSA. Trimming left V 2 bases short and J 2 bases short, with 16 bases between. CDR3 length: 17 residues. The whole variable domain, remainder taken from reference TRBV7-2 and TRBJ2-1, is GAGVSQSPSNKVTEKGKDVELRCDPISGHTALYWYRQSLGQGLEFLIYFQGNSAPDKSGLPSDRFSAERTGGSVSTLTIQRTQQEDSAVYLCASSLRPGGVTYNEQFFGPGTRLTVL.

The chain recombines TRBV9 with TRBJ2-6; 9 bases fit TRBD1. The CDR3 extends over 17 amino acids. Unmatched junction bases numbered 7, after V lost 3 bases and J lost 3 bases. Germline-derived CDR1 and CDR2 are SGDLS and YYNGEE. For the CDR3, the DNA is TGTGCCAGCAGCGATGGGACAGGGAAAGGTGGGGCCAACGTCCTGACTTTC. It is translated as CASSDGTGKGGANVLTF.

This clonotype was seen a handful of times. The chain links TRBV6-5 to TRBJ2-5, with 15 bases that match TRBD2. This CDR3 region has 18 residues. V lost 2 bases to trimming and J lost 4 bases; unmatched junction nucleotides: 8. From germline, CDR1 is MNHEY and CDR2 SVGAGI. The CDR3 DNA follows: TGTGCCAGCAGTTACGGAGGACTAGCGGGGGGGCCTGGAGAGACCCAGTACTTC. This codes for CASSYGGLAGGPGETQYF.

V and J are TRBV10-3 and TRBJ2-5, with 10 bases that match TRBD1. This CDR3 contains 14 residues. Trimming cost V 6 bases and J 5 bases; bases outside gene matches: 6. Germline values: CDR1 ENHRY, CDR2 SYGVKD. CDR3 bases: TGTGCCATCAGCCCGGGACAGGGGATGGAGACCCAGTACTTC. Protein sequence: CAISPGQGMETQYF.

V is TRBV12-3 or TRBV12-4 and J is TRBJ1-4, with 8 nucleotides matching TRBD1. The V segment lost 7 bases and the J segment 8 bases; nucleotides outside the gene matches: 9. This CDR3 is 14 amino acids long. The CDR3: CASTLQGEPEKLFF. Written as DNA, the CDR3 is TGTGCCAGCACCCTACAGGGGGAGCCAGAAAAACTGTTTTTT.

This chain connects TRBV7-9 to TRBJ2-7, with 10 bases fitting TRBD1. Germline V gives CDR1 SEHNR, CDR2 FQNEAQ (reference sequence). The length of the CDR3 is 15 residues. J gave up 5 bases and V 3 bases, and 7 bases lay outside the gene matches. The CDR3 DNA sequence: TGTGCCAGCAGCTTGTGGGGACAGGGGAAGGACGAGCAGTACTTC. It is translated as CASSLWGQGKDEQYF.

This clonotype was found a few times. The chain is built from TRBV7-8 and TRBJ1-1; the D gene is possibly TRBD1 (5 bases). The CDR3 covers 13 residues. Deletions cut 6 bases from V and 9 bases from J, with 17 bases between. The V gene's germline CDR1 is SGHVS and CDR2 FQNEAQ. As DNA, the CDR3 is TGTGCCAGCAGACCTGAGGGGCAGACCAAAGCTTTCTTT. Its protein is CASRPEGQTKAFF.

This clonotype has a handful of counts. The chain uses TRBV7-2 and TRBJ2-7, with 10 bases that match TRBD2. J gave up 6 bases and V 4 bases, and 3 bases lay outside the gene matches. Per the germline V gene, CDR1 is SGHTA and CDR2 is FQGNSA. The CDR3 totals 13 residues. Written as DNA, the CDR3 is TGTGCCAGCAGCTCAACTAGCGGGGTCGAGCAGTACTTC. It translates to CASSSTSGVEQYF.

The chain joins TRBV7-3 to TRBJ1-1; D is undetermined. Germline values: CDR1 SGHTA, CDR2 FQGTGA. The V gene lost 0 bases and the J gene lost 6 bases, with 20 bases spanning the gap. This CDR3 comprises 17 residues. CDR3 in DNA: TGTGCCAGCAGCTTAACGGGAGGCCAGGCGGTCGGAGCTGAAGCTTTCTTT. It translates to CASSLTGGQAVGAEAFF.